The 26 T cell receptor beta chains presented below share a single source sample, sequenced in a study of cytomegalovirus exposure and HLA in healthy donors. It was with 60 Vbeta and 13 Jbeta primers that the PCR ran. Using immunoSEQ multiplex PCR, the repertoire was profiled, and TCRdb retains in-frame clones only, with some absent. The sample yields around 49,000 clones, 60% to 85% seen once. Sequencing used PBMCs. These receptors were obtained from a man aged 25 to 45 in good health and CMV-seropositive.

The chain joins TRBV27 to TRBJ2-3, with D possibly matching TRBD2 (6 bases). Germline V gene data show CDR1 as MNHEY and CDR2 as SMNVEV (reference sequence). The CDR3 contains 22 residues. Trimming cost V 7 bases and J 3 bases, with 38 bases left between them. In DNA form, the CDR3 reads TGTGCCAGCACCTCAGTTCAGGTTTGGCTAGCGCCCGGTACCGAAAGGACAGATACGCAGTATTTT. Amino acid sequence: CASTSVQVWLAPGTERTDTQYF.

The J gene is TRBJ1-4, the V gene TRBV5-1, with TRBD1 matching over 9 bases. V shed 4 bases, J shed 4 bases, and the junction held 8 bases outside the gene matches. Germline CDR1 is SGHRS and CDR2 is YFSETQ. This CDR3 spans 16 amino acids. For the CDR3, the DNA is TGCGCCAGCAGCCCCAGGACAGGGGAAGGTAATGAAAAACTGTTTTTT. Protein sequence: CASSPRTGEGNEKLFF. The complete variable domain, with remaining parts taken from reference TRBV5-1 and TRBJ1-4, reads KAGVTQTPRYLIKTRGQQVTLSCSPISGHRSVSWYQQTPGQGLQFLFEYFSETQRNKGNFPGRFSGRQFSNSRSEMNVSTLELGDSALYLCASSPRTGEGNEKLFFGSGTQLSVL.

The rearrangement joins TRBV7-2 to TRBJ2-2; no clear D gene. Between the trimmed V and J ends, which lost 1 base and 4 bases, there was a span of 7 bases. Germline V CDR1 and CDR2: SGHTA, FQGNSA. The CDR3 length is 14 residues. The CDR3, as DNA: TGTGCCAGCAGCTTAGTTTCGGGCACCGGGGAGCTGTTTTTT. Translation: CASSLVSGTGELFF.

The DNA for the CDR3 is TGTGCCAGCAGTTTCATGGGACTTTACAATGAGCAGTTCTTC. Translating it yields CASSFMGLYNEQFF. J is TRBJ2-1 and V is TRBV28, with D perhaps matching TRBD2 (6 bases). Germline CDR1 MDHEN, CDR2 SYDVKM. V was cut by 3 bases and J by 4 bases, with 10 bases left in between. The CDR3 is made up of 14 amino acids.

The CDR3 spells CASSLVVEGGTEAFF. The CDR3 DNA sequence: TGCGCCAGCAGCTTGGTCGTGGAGGGAGGCACTGAAGCTTTCTTT. The chain recombines TRBV5-1 with TRBJ1-1; no definite D call. CDR1 and CDR2 from the germline V gene are SGHRS and YFSETQ. V dropped 0 bases and J dropped 4 bases, with 13 bases sitting between them. CDR3 length: 15 amino acids.

In its sample, this clone was seen a few times. The chain links TRBV6-1 to TRBJ1-4, with D unresolved. CDR1 is MNHNS, CDR2 SASEGT, per germline. V was pared by 8 bases and J by 6 bases, with 13 bases between. This CDR3 comprises 13 residues. CDR3 in amino acids: CASRRRGYEKLFF. In DNA form, the CDR3 reads TGTGCCAGCCGGAGGAGAGGTTATGAAAAACTGTTTTTT.

V usage is TRBV7-9 and J usage is TRBJ1-2; D is unresolved. From germline, CDR1 is SEHNR and CDR2 FQNEAQ (reference sequence). The CDR3 consists of 13 residues. Trimming left V 5 bases short and J 0 bases short, with 7 bases between. CDR3 sequence (DNA): TGTGCCAGCAGCCTTCAGACTAACTATGGCTACACCTTC. As protein: CASSLQTNYGYTF.

The chain joins TRBV7-7 to TRBJ2-2; D possibly corresponds to TRBD1 (6 bases). The germline V and J ends were trimmed by 5 bases and 6 bases, with 10 bases remaining between them. CDR1 is SSHAT, CDR2 FNYEAQ, per germline (reference sequence). The CDR3 loop spans 13 amino acids. Here the CDR3 reads CASSRQGSGELFF. The DNA for the CDR3 is TGTGCCAGCAGCCGCCAGGGGTCCGGGGAGCTGTTTTTT.

The chain has TRBV30 and TRBJ2-5; 8 bases line up with TRBD1. The CDR3 spans 12 residues. Trimming removed 3 bases from V and 9 bases from J; junction bases left unmatched: 6. Germline CDR1 GTSNPN, CDR2 SVGIG (reference sequence). In DNA form, the CDR3 reads TGTGCCTGGAGCGCAGGGGGCTCAGCCCAGTACTTC. It is translated as CAWSAGGSAQYF.

This chain links TRBV5-4 with TRBJ2-7; D is perhaps TRBD2 (6 bases). The length of the CDR3 is 17 residues. V was cut by 3 bases and J by 2 bases, with 21 bases left in between. Germline V CDR1 and CDR2: SGHNT, YYREEE (reference sequence). DNA of the CDR3: TGTGCCAGCAGCTCCGGGCTTTGGGACTTTACCGCCTACGAGCAGTACTTC. Its translation: CASSSGLWDFTAYEQYF.

The genes are TRBV7-2 and TRBJ2-1; 10 bases align to TRBD2. The trim removed 5 bases at V and 9 bases at J, leaving 16 bases unmatched. CDR1 SGHTA and CDR2 FQGNSA come from the germline V gene. CDR3 length: 17 amino acids. CDR3 protein: CASSLLGVAGGLSEQFF. The CDR3 DNA is TGTGCCAGCAGCCTCCTGGGGGTAGCGGGGGGCCTCAGTGAGCAGTTCTTC. The complete variable domain, with remaining parts taken from reference TRBV7-2 and TRBJ2-1, reads GAGVSQSPSNKVTEKGKDVELRCDPISGHTALYWYRQSLGQGLEFLIYFQGNSAPDKSGLPSDRFSAERTGGSVSTLTIQRTQQEDSAVYLCASSLLGVAGGLSEQFFGPGTRLTVL.

The chain links TRBV7-9 to TRBJ1-5; the D gene is possibly TRBD1 (6 bases). Germline V gives CDR1 SEHNR, CDR2 FQNEAQ (reference sequence). This CDR3 region has 15 residues. Trimming stripped 5 bases from V and 4 bases from J, with 15 bases between. The CDR3, as DNA: TGTGCCAGCAGCCGGAGTCAGGGACAAAATCAGCCCCAGCATTTT. Amino acid sequence: CASSRSQGQNQPQHF.

Note on this clone: The junction does not match germline at one end; this may be a read error. The chain employs TRBV7-9 and TRBJ2-7; possible D gene TRBD1, 6 bases. Germline lookup yields CDR1 SEHNR and CDR2 FQNEAQ (reference sequence). CDR3 length: 15 residues. The chain's CDR3 is CSSSLGTYPSYEQYF. DNA of the CDR3: TGTTCCAGCAGCTTAGGGACATACCCCTCCTACGAGCAGTACTTC.

V usage is TRBV9 and J usage is TRBJ2-3, with 7 bases aligning to TRBD2. This CDR3 has 14 amino acids. V lost 0 bases and J lost 6; bases outside the gene matches: 4. Germline loops: CDR1 SGDLS, CDR2 YYNGEE. The CDR3 nucleotides are TGTGCCAGCAGCGTAGCAGTAGCGGGCGATACGCAGTATTTT. Translating it yields CASSVAVAGDTQYF.

This clone appeared once. V and J are TRBV5-6 and TRBJ1-5, with a weak D call TRBD1 (5 bases). Trimming left V 1 base short and J 7 bases short, with 9 bases between. Germline V gene lookup returns CDR1 SGHDT and CDR2 YYEEEE. This CDR3 comprises 13 residues. The CDR3 spells CASSLPGGQPQHF. The DNA of the CDR3 is TGTGCCAGCAGCTTGCCGGGGGGACAGCCCCAGCATTTT.

The rearrangement joins TRBV2 to TRBJ2-5, with 7 bases matching TRBD1. V was clipped by 6 bases and J by 0 bases; unmatched bases: 4. The germline V gene has CDR1 SNHLY and CDR2 FYNNEI. The CDR3 has 14 amino acids. The CDR3 loop is CASSGTVYQETQYF. The CDR3 region has the DNA TGTGCCAGCAGCGGGACAGTGTACCAAGAGACCCAGTACTTC.

The chain has TRBV18 and TRBJ2-4; D might be TRBD1 (5 bases). The V end lost 3 bases, the J end lost 14 bases, and 17 bases lay between the germline ends. The CDR3 sequence is 13 residues long. CDR1 and CDR2 from the germline V gene are KGHSH and LQKENI. CDR3 protein: CASSPPKGSDKYF. CDR3 DNA sequence: TGTGCCAGCTCACCCCCAAAGGGGTCAGACAAGTACTTC.

CDR3 sequence (DNA): TGCGCCAGCAGCCCCGGGGGGCGGACAGGGATGGAAAAACTGTTTTTT. Encoded protein: CASSPGGRTGMEKLFF. The chain uses TRBV5-1 and TRBJ1-4; 8 nucleotides align to TRBD1. The junction had 13 bases not matched to a gene; V was cut back by 4 bases and J by 8 bases. The CDR3 consists of 16 residues. Germline values: CDR1 SGHRS, CDR2 YFSETQ.

This clone showed up just a few times. The chain has TRBV19 and TRBJ1-2, with D possibly being TRBD1 (6 bases). V lost 5 bases to trimming and J lost 5 bases, with 15 bases between them. Germline V gives CDR1 LNHDA, CDR2 SQIVND (reference sequence). This CDR3 region has 14 residues. CDR3 loop: CASSPGQGEYGYTF. The CDR3 DNA reads as TGTGCCAGTAGTCCGGGACAAGGGGAGTATGGCTACACCTTC.

J is TRBJ2-2 and V is TRBV7-2; D unclear. CDR1 is SGHTA, CDR2 FQGNSA, per germline. The CDR3 is 14 residues long. V was shortened by 1 base and J by 8 bases, with 11 bases between the two germline ends. CDR3 in DNA: TGTGCCAGCAGCTTAGTTCAGTCCTGGGGGGAGCTGTTTTTT. Encoded protein: CASSLVQSWGELFF.

The table lists this clone with a few counts. The CDR3 is CASTRQPNTEAFF. In DNA form, the CDR3 reads TGTGCCAGCACGAGACAGCCGAACACTGAAGCTTTCTTT. V usage is TRBV6-6 and J usage is TRBJ1-1; D perhaps matches TRBD1 (5 bases). The CDR3 loop spans 13 amino acids. V dropped 7 bases and J dropped 1 base, with 10 bases sitting between them. Germline V gives CDR1 MNHNY, CDR2 SVGAGI (reference sequence).

This clone was detected only once. The genes are TRBV7-5 and TRBJ2-7; TRBD1 reflects the table's D call only, with no check against the DNA. TRBV7-5 is a known pseudogene. This CDR3 has 14 amino acids. The CDR3 loop reads CVRSSPTGAYEQYF. The CDR3 nucleotides are TGTGTCAGAAGCTCCCCGACAGGGGCCTACGAGCAGTACTTC.

The chain joins TRBV2 to TRBJ1-1; 11 bases map to TRBD1. V lost 6 bases, J lost 1 base, and 4 bases stayed unmatched. This CDR3 is built from 15 residues. The germline CDR1 and CDR2 sequences are SNHLY and FYNNEI. Here the CDR3 reads CASSWDRGANTEAFF. Here the CDR3 DNA reads TGTGCCAGCAGCTGGGACAGGGGGGCGAACACTGAAGCTTTCTTT.

The chain joins TRBV7-8 to TRBJ1-1; the D is unclear. This CDR3 has 15 residues. Germline CDR1 reads SGHVS; CDR2 reads FQNEAQ. V shed 1 base and J shed 3 bases, with 12 bases lying between them. Here the CDR3 DNA reads TGTGCCAGCAGCTTAGAAGGTGGCGGCTACACTGAAGCTTTCTTT. It specifies CASSLEGGGYTEAFF.

The chain combines TRBV4-1 with TRBJ2-1; weak D call: TRBD2 (5 bases). CDR3 size: 16 residues. Germline V lookup: CDR1 MGHRA, CDR2 YSYEKL. The germline V and J ends were trimmed by 3 bases and 0 bases, with 12 bases remaining between them. The CDR3 nucleotides read TGCGCCAGCAGCCAGGCTTTGGGGAGCTCCTACAATGAGCAGTTCTTC. Amino acids: CASSQALGSSYNEQFF.

The V and J genes are TRBV19 and TRBJ1-5; maybe TRBD1 (6 bases). The ends were cut back, 5 bases at V and 5 bases at J, with 13 bases in the middle. The CDR3 extends over 14 amino acids. Germline loops: CDR1 LNHDA, CDR2 SQIVND (reference sequence). The CDR3 coding sequence is TGTGCCAGTAGTGTTGGGGGCATGGATCAGCCCCAGCATTTT. This encodes CASSVGGMDQPQHF.